These 12 T cell receptor beta chains came from one sample sequenced in a study of shared clonotypes between healthy human individuals (TCRdb year 2020). Library preparation was by the immunoSEQ multiplex PCR assay. TCRdb took this table from immuneACCESS and kept in-frame rearrangements with V and J called. Such tables lack part of the clones; where checked against another copy, unresolved V genes explain under half of the gap, and the rest is unexplained. The sample profile shows 2,500,000 or so clones; 80% to 95% of them were found once. Jointly, the top ten make up 0.36% of the sample. Specimen: naive CD4+ T cells from PBMCs. The label giving this sample's cell subset or site can be read as: CD45RA+ positively selected. The origin of the receptors is a man between 18 and 35 years old in good health. Some clones in this sample may be carry-over from other donors' samples.

Details on this clone: At one end, the junction sequence differs from germline, possibly due to a read error. The chain couples TRBV6-5 to TRBJ2-2; weak D call: TRBD1 (5 bases). CDR1 MNHEY and CDR2 SVGAGI come from the germline V gene. The CDR3 has 15 residues. CDR3 in amino acids: CGSSRREINTGELFF. CDR3 nucleotide sequence: TGTGGCAGCAGCCGCAGGGAAATAAACACCGGGGAGCTGTTTTTT.

The chain carries TRBV28 and TRBJ1-4, with a tentative D call TRBD1 (5 bases). The length of the CDR3 is 14 residues. V was cut by 4 bases and J by 6 bases, with 12 bases left in between. Germline V CDR1 and CDR2: MDHEN, SYDVKM. CDR3 in amino acids: CASSSYRSDEKLFF. The CDR3 bases are TGTGCCAGCAGTTCATACAGGAGTGATGAAAAACTGTTTTTT.

This clone is a singleton in its sample. The CDR3 loop is CASSIGDRVGYTF. The CDR3 DNA reads as TGTGCCAGTAGTATAGGGGACAGGGTCGGCTACACCTTC. The chain couples TRBV19 to TRBJ1-2, with 9 bases aligning to TRBD1. Trimming at V came to 1 base and at J to 8 bases, leaving 2 bases not matched to a gene. Germline CDR1 is LNHDA and CDR2 is SQIVND (reference sequence). The CDR3 sequence is 13 residues long.

The rearrangement uses TRBV5-1 and TRBJ2-7; 12 positions match TRBD1. The CDR3 consists of 13 residues. Germline CDR1 reads SGHRS; CDR2 reads YFSETQ. V shed 0 bases and J 9 bases; nucleotides not matched to a gene: 1. This chain's CDR3 is CASSLEGQGAQYF. The CDR3, as DNA: TGCGCCAGCAGCTTGGAGGGACAGGGGGCGCAGTACTTC.

This rearrangement joins TRBV5-5 to TRBJ2-7; D may be TRBD1 (6 bases). The length of the CDR3 is 13 residues. Trimming removed 1 base from V and 7 bases from J, with 12 bases in between. Germline-derived CDR1 and CDR2 are SGHKS and YYEKEE (reference sequence). CDR3 nucleotides: TGTGCCAGCAGCTTGTTTCAGGGGCGGGAGCAGTACTTC. As protein: CASSLFQGREQYF.

The chain is built from TRBV19 and TRBJ1-1, with D possibly TRBD1 on 5 matching bases. The CDR3 runs 15 residues. V gave up 10 bases and J gave up 5 bases, with 23 bases separating them. Germline V gene data show CDR1 as LNHDA and CDR2 as SQIVND (reference sequence). CDR3 bases: TGTGCCACCGACAAACAAGGGGCAGGGAGGACTGAAGCTTTCTTT. Residues: CATDKQGAGRTEAFF.

Comment on this clone: Other nucleotide sequences in the sample specify the same CDR3. The chain joins TRBV5-1 to TRBJ1-5; D might be TRBD1 (5 bases). Germline assignment: CDR1 SGHRS and CDR2 YFSETQ. The CDR3 has 14 residues. V gave up 0 bases and J gave up 4 bases, with 8 bases separating them. The CDR3 DNA reads TGCGCCAGCAGCTTGGAGGGACTTAATCAGCCCCAGCATTTT. Translating gives CASSLEGLNQPQHF.

This clone was recorded a few times. The gene calls are TRBV5-1 and TRBJ1-3; D is uncertain. The CDR3 is 13 amino acids. The ends were cut back, 1 base at V and 4 bases at J, with 6 bases in the middle. Germline lookup yields CDR1 SGHRS and CDR2 YFSETQ. The CDR3 DNA reads as TGCGCCAGCAGCTTGTTTCGGGGAAACACCATATATTTT. This gives the protein CASSLFRGNTIYF.

The chain couples TRBV30 to TRBJ2-2; D possibly matches TRBD1 or TRBD2 (5 bases each). Germline values: CDR1 GTSNPN, CDR2 SVGIG (reference sequence). The CDR3 loop spans 16 amino acids. Trimming shortened V by 1 base and J by 0 bases, and 12 bases separated the two germline ends. The DNA of the CDR3 is TGTGCCTGGAGTGGGGACGAAACCGCGAACACCGGGGAGCTGTTTTTT. Its protein product is CAWSGDETANTGELFF.

V gene TRBV7-3 combines with J gene TRBJ1-2, with D perhaps matching TRBD1 (6 bases). The V gene lost 2 bases and the J gene lost 7 bases, with 17 bases spanning the gap. CDR1 and CDR2 (germline): SGHTA, FQGTGA. This CDR3 is 15 amino acids long. CDR3 bases: TGTGCCAGCAGCTTATTGGCAGGGGAAAATGCTGGCTACACCTTC. Translated: CASSLLAGENAGYTF.

V gene TRBV9 combines with J gene TRBJ2-1; 11 nucleotides match TRBD2. The CDR3 is made up of 16 amino acids. Germline loops: CDR1 SGDLS, CDR2 YYNGEE. V shed 3 bases, J shed 6 bases, and the junction held 8 bases outside the gene matches. Here the CDR3 reads CASSETSGISPNEQFF. In DNA form, the CDR3 reads TGTGCCAGCAGCGAGACTAGCGGGATCTCCCCCAATGAGCAGTTCTTC.

The gene calls are TRBV29-1 and TRBJ2-7, with a tentative D call TRBD1 (6 bases). CDR3 length equals 12 residues. The V and J ends lost 6 bases and 5 bases respectively, with 14 bases between them. Looked up from germline, CDR1 is SQVTM and CDR2 is ANQGSEA. The CDR3 DNA sequence: TGCAGCGTCACACAGGGTCGGGACGAGCAGTACTTC. Protein product: CSVTQGRDEQYF.